One sample yielded the 32 T cell receptor beta chains listed below, sequenced in a study of T-cell reconstitution after alpha-beta-depleted transplantation in children. Preparation of the TCRbeta library involved a method that used unique molecular identifiers. MiXCR was run by TCRdb on the PCR reads, yielding one entry per CDR3 protein. The sample yields a few hundred thousand distinct CDR3 sequences, about 9.4% seen once. The sequencing used PBMCs, collected before TCRalphabeta/CD19-depleted stem cell transplant. Source of these receptors: a boy in the first two years of life with acute myeloid leukemia, due to receive a stem cell transplant.

As for this clonotype: A read error is possible here, since a much larger clone lies one base away. The V call is TRBV5-5, the J call TRBJ2-1; the D is unclear. In germline, CDR1 is SGHKS, CDR2 YYEKEE (reference sequence). The CDR3 length is 16 residues. Trimming left V 2 bases short and J 3 bases short, with 15 bases between. CDR3 amino acids: CASSFEQQDIYNEQFF. CDR3 sequence (DNA): TGTGCCAGCAGCTTCGAACAGCAGGATATCTACAATGAGCAGTTCTTC.

This clonotype has just one count. One end of the junction does not line up with germline, which may come from a read error. This chain links TRBV4-1 with TRBJ2-4; possible D gene TRBD1, 7 bases. The CDR3 has 14 amino acids. Germline V lookup: CDR1 MGHRA, CDR2 YSYEKL. The chain's CDR3 is CAMGRTGEENIQYF. CDR3 DNA sequence: TGTGCCATGGGCCGTACAGGGGAGGAAAACATTCAGTACTTC.

Concerning this clonotype itself: This clone may be a read error of a much larger clone one base away. The chain links TRBV27 to TRBJ2-5; 13 bases match TRBD2. Losses at the gene ends were 5 bases for V and 4 bases for J; bases not matched to a gene: 7. Germline V lookup: CDR1 MNHEY, CDR2 SMNVEV (reference sequence). This CDR3 is 16 amino acids long. CDR3: CASSPITSGRGETQYF. CDR3 in DNA: TGTGCCAGCAGTCCGATTACTAGCGGGAGGGGAGAGACCCAGTACTTC.

This clonotype has at least ten counts. This chain connects TRBV7-2 to TRBJ2-1, with D unclear. The V and J ends lost 1 base and 7 bases respectively, with 8 bases between them. The germline gives CDR1 SGHTA, CDR2 FQGNSA. This CDR3 is built from 13 residues. CDR3: CASSLVYRNEQFF. CDR3 bases: TGTGCCAGCAGCTTAGTTTACCGGAATGAGCAGTTCTTC.

This clonotype was found many times. V usage is TRBV15 and J usage is TRBJ2-5, with 7 bases aligning to TRBD2. Germline V lookup: CDR1 LNHNV, CDR2 YYDKDF (reference sequence). This CDR3 has 14 amino acids. With V trimmed by 0 bases and J by 5 bases, 3 bases remained unmatched. In nucleotides, the CDR3 is TGTGCCACCAGCAGAGACCAGCGGGGTGAGACCCAGTACTTC. Its translation is CATSRDQRGETQYF.

This clonotype was counted many times. The chain recombines TRBV5-1 with TRBJ2-7, with D unclear. The V gene lost 4 bases and the J gene lost 2 bases, with 10 bases spanning the gap. Germline V gives CDR1 SGHRS, CDR2 YFSETQ. The CDR3 has 13 amino acids. CDR3 bases: TGCGCCAGCAGCACGGTAGCACCCTACGAGCAGTACTTC. Amino acid sequence: CASSTVAPYEQYF. The full variable domain, completed using reference TRBV5-1 and TRBJ2-7, is KAGVTQTPRYLIKTRGQQVTLSCSPISGHRSVSWYQQTPGQGLQFLFEYFSETQRNKGNFPGRFSGRQFSNSRSEMNVSTLELGDSALYLCASSTVAPYEQYFGPGTRLTVT.

This clonotype was detected many times. V usage is TRBV29-1 and J usage is TRBJ2-7; no reliable D call. V lost 5 bases, J lost 3 bases, and 14 bases lay in between. CDR1 SQVTM and CDR2 ANQGSEA come from the germline V gene. The CDR3 sequence is 13 residues long. The CDR3 sequence is CSVLWGSYYEQYF. DNA of the CDR3: TGCAGCGTTTTATGGGGTTCCTACTACGAGCAGTACTTC.

The J gene is TRBJ2-2, the V gene TRBV2; 7 nucleotides line up with TRBD1. Germline assignment: CDR1 SNHLY and CDR2 FYNNEI. CDR3 length equals 14 residues. Trimming removed 3 bases from V and 3 bases from J; junction bases left unmatched: 1. The CDR3 nucleotides are TGTGCCAGCAGTGAGGGGACAGACACCGGGGAGCTGTTTTTT. This sequence encodes CASSEGTDTGELFF.

The chain is built from TRBV15 and TRBJ1-3; D gene uncertain. CDR1 is LNHNV, CDR2 YYDKDF, per germline (reference sequence). The length of the CDR3 is 14 residues. Trimming took off 2 bases at V and 0 bases at J, with 5 bases between the two ends. The CDR3 loop is CATSRPVSGNTIYF. CDR3 DNA: TGTGCCACCAGCAGACCAGTCTCTGGAAACACCATATATTTT.

This clonotype turned up a few times. The chain joins TRBV2 to TRBJ2-1; TRBD1 matches 8 bases. Germline-derived CDR1 and CDR2 are SNHLY and FYNNEI. The CDR3 runs to 14 residues. J gave up 4 bases and V 6 bases, and 5 bases lay outside the gene matches. As DNA, the CDR3 is TGTGCCAGCAGAGGGACAGGCCGATACAATGAGCAGTTCTTC. It encodes CASRGTGRYNEQFF.

This clonotype was seen ten or more times. This chain links TRBV10-3 with TRBJ2-2; D not resolved. V was shortened by 6 bases and J by 1 base, with 0 bases between the two germline ends. Germline CDR1 ENHRY, CDR2 SYGVKD. This CDR3 has 11 amino acids. The CDR3 DNA reads as TGTGCCATCAGGAACACCGGGGAGCTGTTTTTT. Its translation: CAIRNTGELFF.

This clonotype showed up many times. This chain joins TRBV29-1 and TRBJ2-2, with D perhaps TRBD2 (5 bases). CDR3 length: 12 amino acids. Germline CDR1 reads SQVTM; CDR2 reads ANQGSEA. V was cut by 7 bases and J by 4 bases, with 10 bases left in between. The CDR3 loop reads CSGTLPTGELFF. Written as DNA, the CDR3 is TGCAGCGGGACTTTACCCACCGGGGAGCTGTTTTTT.

There are many counts of this clonotype. The chain has TRBV7-9 and TRBJ1-4; D uncertain. Trimming shortened V by 5 bases and J by 0 bases, and 10 bases separated the two germline ends. CDR3 size: 15 residues. Germline CDR1 is SEHNR and CDR2 is FQNEAQ (reference sequence). The CDR3 loop is CASSPDRTTNEKLFF. CDR3 nucleotides: TGTGCCAGCAGCCCCGACCGAACAACTAATGAAAAACTGTTTTTT. The variable domain in full, completed from reference TRBV7-9 and TRBJ1-4, reads DTGVSQNPRHKITKRGQNVTFRCDPISEHNRLYWYRQTLGQGPEFLTYFQNEAQLEKSRLLSDRFSAERPKGSFSTLEIQRTEQGDSAMYLCASSPDRTTNEKLFFGSGTQLSVL.

This clonotype occurred many times. This sequence joins TRBV28 and TRBJ2-7; D unresolved. Between the trimmed V and J ends, which lost 3 bases and 0 bases, there was a span of 9 bases. The CDR3 runs to 14 residues. Germline V gene lookup returns CDR1 MDHEN and CDR2 SYDVKM. The CDR3 is CASSFGRRSYEQYF. CDR3 in DNA: TGTGCCAGCAGTTTTGGTCGCCGCTCCTACGAGCAGTACTTC. Full variable domain (outside the CDR3, taken from reference TRBV28 and TRBJ2-7): DVKVTQSSRYLVKRTGEKVFLECVQDMDHENMFWYRQDPGLGLRLIYFSYDVKMKEKGDIPEGYSVSREKKERFSLILESASTNQTSMYLCASSFGRRSYEQYFGPGTRLTVT.

At least ten counts were recorded for this clonotype. The chain is built from TRBV28 and TRBJ1-1; the D is unclear. CDR1 and CDR2 (germline): MDHEN, SYDVKM. The CDR3 length is 14 residues. The V gene lost 6 bases and the J gene lost 4 bases, with 15 bases spanning the gap. The CDR3 DNA reads TGTGCCAGCAGCCAGAACTGGCGTCGCACTGAAGCTTTCTTT. Translation gives CASSQNWRRTEAFF.

The sample holds many counts of this clonotype. CDR3 in DNA: TGTGCCAGCAGCTTAGGGATAAGTAGCAATCAGCCCCAGCATTTT. It specifies CASSLGISSNQPQHF. The gene calls are TRBV13 and TRBJ1-5; D is ambiguous. V lost 0 bases and J lost 0, with 6 bases in between. The germline gives CDR1 PRHDT, CDR2 FYEKMQ (reference sequence). This CDR3 has 15 residues.

This clonotype was recorded at least ten times. In DNA form, the CDR3 reads TGCGCCAGCAGCTTCCAGGGGAACGAGCAGTACTTC. Its translation is CASSFQGNEQYF. The chain combines TRBV5-1 with TRBJ2-7; D may be TRBD1 (6 bases). CDR1 and CDR2 (germline): SGHRS, YFSETQ. Trimming took 2 bases from V and 5 from J, leaving 8 bases between them. The CDR3 has 12 amino acids.

The rearrangement links TRBV2 to TRBJ1-2, with 7 bases aligning to TRBD1. Per germline, CDR1 SNHLY and CDR2 FYNNEI. CDR3 size: 13 residues. The V gene end was trimmed by 7 bases and the J gene end by 4 bases; junction bases not matched to a gene: 6. This chain's CDR3 is CASNGGTAYGYTF. The CDR3, as DNA: TGTGCCAGCAACGGGGGGACAGCCTATGGCTACACCTTC.

This clonotype was detected many times. V gene TRBV4-1 combines with J gene TRBJ2-5; 10 nucleotides align to TRBD2. The V gene end was trimmed by 0 bases and the J gene end by 1 base; junction bases not matched to a gene: 14. CDR3 length equals 20 residues. Germline CDR1 and CDR2: MGHRA and YSYEKL. The CDR3 region has the DNA TGCGCCAGCAGCCAAGAATCCCCCCCCCTGACTAGCGGGCTCCAAGAGACCCAGTACTTC. It is translated as CASSQESPPLTSGLQETQYF.

This clonotype occurred many times. V usage is TRBV5-6 and J usage is TRBJ2-7; D is unclear. With 1 base removed from V and 4 bases from J, the gap between germline ends came to 12 bases. Germline assignment: CDR1 SGHDT and CDR2 YYEEEE. The CDR3 length is 14 residues. DNA of the CDR3: TGTGCCAGCAGCTTGTTCCGGTTCCCTTACGAGCAGTACTTC. Protein product: CASSLFRFPYEQYF.

This clonotype appeared many times. The CDR3 region is CASSSVTGMGTGELFF. The DNA of the CDR3 is TGTGCCAGCAGCTCTGTTACGGGAATGGGCACCGGGGAGCTGTTTTTT. The V gene is TRBV7-3, the J gene TRBJ2-2; possible D gene TRBD2, 5 bases. Germline assignment: CDR1 SGHTA and CDR2 FQGTGA. This CDR3 comprises 16 residues. Trimming cost V 4 bases and J 4 bases, with 16 bases left between them.

In this sample, this clonotype turned up many times. The chain uses TRBV2 and TRBJ2-1, with 9 bases matching TRBD2. Losses at the gene ends were 2 bases for V and 1 base for J; bases not matched to a gene: 12. Germline lookup yields CDR1 SNHLY and CDR2 FYNNEI. This CDR3 has 19 residues. Here the CDR3 reads CASSETQRLLAGSYNEQFF. The DNA for the CDR3 is TGTGCCAGCAGTGAAACCCAAAGACTACTAGCGGGTTCCTACAATGAGCAGTTCTTC.

This rearrangement joins TRBV5-6 to TRBJ2-3, with D perhaps matching TRBD2 (5 bases). The CDR3 consists of 11 residues. V dropped 3 bases and J dropped 8 bases, with 7 bases sitting between them. The germline gives CDR1 SGHDT, CDR2 YYEEEE. CDR3 bases: TGTGCCAGCAGCTACCGGGGTACGCAGTATTTT. Translation gives CASSYRGTQYF.

This clonotype was observed at least ten times. The junction and the germline gene differ at one end; a read error may be behind it. In nucleotides, the CDR3 is TGCAGTGCTAGAGATAGGAGCGCCGTCGCTTTT. Protein product: CSARDRSAVAF. The J gene is TRBJ2-3, the V gene TRBV20-1, with D unclear. The germline gives CDR1 DFQATT, CDR2 SNEGSKA (reference sequence). There are 11 residues in the CDR3.

This clonotype was seen at least ten times. This chain connects TRBV10-3 to TRBJ1-1; possibly TRBD1 for D (6 bases). CDR3 size: 14 residues. The germline V gene has CDR1 ENHRY and CDR2 SYGVKD. V was trimmed by 4 bases and J by 1 base, leaving 10 bases between them. Written as DNA, the CDR3 is TGTGCCATCAGTGCGACAGGACGGAACACTGAAGCTTTCTTT. As protein: CAISATGRNTEAFF.

This clonotype has only a few counts. This chain connects TRBV6-5 to TRBJ2-1; 9 positions agree with TRBD2. The germline CDR1 and CDR2 sequences are MNHEY and SVGAGI. J was trimmed by 7 bases and V by 2 bases; bases with no gene match: 12. This CDR3 has 17 residues. CDR3 region: CASSYRVAGAMGNEQFF. The DNA for the CDR3 is TGTGCCAGCAGTTACAGGGTAGCGGGAGCCATGGGGAATGAGCAGTTCTTC.

This chain joins TRBV4-3 and TRBJ2-4; D gene unclear. V lost 0 bases and J 1 base, leaving 13 bases between the germline ends. CDR3 length: 17 amino acids. From germline, CDR1 is LGHNA and CDR2 YSLEER. The CDR3 spells CASSQEKGNRAKNIQYF. The CDR3 nucleotides are TGCGCCAGCAGCCAAGAAAAAGGGAATCGGGCCAAAAACATTCAGTACTTC.

This clonotype was seen repeatedly, ten times or more. The chain couples TRBV28 to TRBJ1-4; TRBD1 agrees at 8 bases. The length of the CDR3 is 19 residues. The V and J ends lost 2 bases and 0 bases, in that order; junction bases with no gene match: 11. CDR1 and CDR2 from the germline V gene are MDHEN and SYDVKM. CDR3 coding DNA: TGTGCCAGCAGTTTACGGGACAGGAGGACGCTTGCAACTAATGAAAAACTGTTTTTT. This encodes CASSLRDRRTLATNEKLFF.

This clonotype has at least ten counts. The V call is TRBV5-1, the J call TRBJ2-2, with no clear D. Germline V gene data show CDR1 as SGHRS and CDR2 as YFSETQ. The CDR3 spans 15 residues. V was trimmed by 1 base and J by 1 base, leaving 8 bases between them. CDR3 nucleotides: TGCGCCAGCAGCTTGAGGGTTAGGAACACCGGGGAGCTGTTTTTT. Amino acid sequence: CASSLRVRNTGELFF.

The sample holds many counts of this clonotype. The chain has TRBV15 and TRBJ1-2; D may be TRBD1 (5 bases). V lost 1 base and J lost 3, with 12 bases in between. The CDR3 contains 15 residues. The germline gives CDR1 LNHNV, CDR2 YYDKDF (reference sequence). The CDR3 sequence: CATSRVGDNDYGYTF. The CDR3 DNA is TGTGCCACCAGCAGAGTAGGGGATAACGACTATGGCTACACCTTC.

The gene calls are TRBV7-2 and TRBJ2-7, with D unclear. V lost 5 bases and J lost 2, with 7 bases in between. Looked up from germline, CDR1 is SGHTA and CDR2 is FQGNSA. This CDR3 spans 12 amino acids. The CDR3 here is CASSTWAYEQYF. The CDR3 nucleotides are TGTGCCAGCAGCACGTGGGCCTACGAGCAGTACTTC.

The sample holds many counts of this clonotype. The chain joins TRBV12-3 or TRBV12-4 to TRBJ1-2, with TRBD1 identical over 9 bases. With 2 bases clipped from V and 5 bases from J, the junction kept 3 bases outside the gene matches. There are 14 residues in the CDR3. The CDR3: CASSLTGQGYGYTF. The CDR3 DNA is TGTGCCAGCAGTTTAACGGGACAGGGTTATGGCTACACCTTC.